This T cell receptor beta chain was sequenced during a study of blood T cell repertoires in COVID-19. Study background: Italy, Spain and the United States were the sources of the convalescent and acute COVID-19 samples. PBMCs, B-cell-depleted T cells, or T cells provided the cDNA or gDNA that made up the material.

TCRdb's copy holds only in-frame clones and misses some; the assay was immunoSEQ multiplex PCR. The data contain 200,000 to 250,000 clones, 88% of them singletons. Participant reports of clinical history set cohort assignment. The sequenced sample consisted of PBMCs or T cells enriched from blood (not recorded which). The receptor comes from a woman aged 45-60 years with acute COVID-19.

In DNA form, the CDR3 reads TGTGCCAGCAGTTACAGGCTAGCGGGAGTAAATGAGCAGTTCTTC. Its protein product is CASSYRLAGVNEQFF. This chain links TRBV6-5 with TRBJ2-1; TRBD2 agrees at 10 bases. In germline, CDR1 is MNHEY, CDR2 SVGAGI. V gave up 2 bases and J gave up 7 bases; unmatched junction bases: 5. The CDR3 loop spans 15 amino acids.